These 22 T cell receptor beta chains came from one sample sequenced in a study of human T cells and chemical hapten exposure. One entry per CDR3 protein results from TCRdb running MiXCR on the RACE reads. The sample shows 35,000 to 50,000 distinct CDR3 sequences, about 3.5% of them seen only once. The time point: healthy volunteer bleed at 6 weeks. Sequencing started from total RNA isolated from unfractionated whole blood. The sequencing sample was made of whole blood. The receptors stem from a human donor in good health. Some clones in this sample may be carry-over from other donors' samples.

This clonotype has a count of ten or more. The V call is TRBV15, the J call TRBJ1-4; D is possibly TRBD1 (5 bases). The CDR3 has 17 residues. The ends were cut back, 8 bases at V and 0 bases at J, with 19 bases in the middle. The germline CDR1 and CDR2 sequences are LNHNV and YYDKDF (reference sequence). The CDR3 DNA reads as TGTGCCACCGCCATCCCTAGGGGAAGAGCAACTAATGAAAAACTGTTTTTT. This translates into CATAIPRGRATNEKLFF.

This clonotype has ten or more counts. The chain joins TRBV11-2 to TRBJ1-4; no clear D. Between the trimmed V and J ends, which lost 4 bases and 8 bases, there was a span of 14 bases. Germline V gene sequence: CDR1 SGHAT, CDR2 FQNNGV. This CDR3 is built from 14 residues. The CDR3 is CASSSWKLGEKLFF. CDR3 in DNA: TGTGCCAGCAGCTCCTGGAAGCTTGGGGAAAAACTGTTTTTT. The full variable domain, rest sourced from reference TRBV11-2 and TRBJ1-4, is EAGVAQSPRYKIIEKRQSVAFWCNPISGHATLYWYQQILGQGPKLLIQFQNNGVVDDSQLPKDRFSAERLKGVDSTLKIQPAKLEDSAVYLCASSSWKLGEKLFFGSGTQLSVL.

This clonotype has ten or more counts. Here the CDR3 reads CASSPGLEGDTQYF. Written as DNA, the CDR3 is TGTGCCAGCAGCCCCGGACTGGAGGGGGATACGCAGTATTTT. The V gene is TRBV7-3, the J gene TRBJ2-3; possibly TRBD2 for D (6 bases). From germline, CDR1 is SGHTA and CDR2 FQGTGA. The length of the CDR3 is 14 residues. The V gene lost 5 bases and the J gene lost 6 bases, with 15 bases spanning the gap.

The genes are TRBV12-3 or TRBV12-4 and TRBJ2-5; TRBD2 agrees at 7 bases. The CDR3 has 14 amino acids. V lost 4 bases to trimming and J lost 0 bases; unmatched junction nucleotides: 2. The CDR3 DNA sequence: TGTGCCAGCAGTTCGCGGGGGTACCAAGAGACCCAGTACTTC. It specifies CASSSRGYQETQYF.

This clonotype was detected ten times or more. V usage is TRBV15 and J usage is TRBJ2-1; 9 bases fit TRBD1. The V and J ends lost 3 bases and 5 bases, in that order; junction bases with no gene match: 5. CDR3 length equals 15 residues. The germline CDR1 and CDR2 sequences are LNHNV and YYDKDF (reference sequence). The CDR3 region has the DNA TGTGCCACCAGCAGGGGGGGGACAGGGAACAATGAGCAGTTCTTC. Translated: CATSRGGTGNNEQFF.

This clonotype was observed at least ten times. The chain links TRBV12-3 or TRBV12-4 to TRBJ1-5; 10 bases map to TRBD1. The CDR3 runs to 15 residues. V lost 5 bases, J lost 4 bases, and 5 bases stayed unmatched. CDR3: CASSTDRGQNQPQHF. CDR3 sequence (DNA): TGTGCCAGCAGTACCGACAGGGGGCAGAATCAGCCCCAGCATTTT.

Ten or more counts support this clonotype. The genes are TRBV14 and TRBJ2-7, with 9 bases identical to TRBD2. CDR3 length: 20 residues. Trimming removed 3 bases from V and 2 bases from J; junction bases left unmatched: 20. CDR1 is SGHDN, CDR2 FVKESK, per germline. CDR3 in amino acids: CASSQRASGIDWVWAYEQYF. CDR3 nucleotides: TGTGCCAGCAGCCAGCGGGCTAGCGGGATAGATTGGGTGTGGGCCTACGAGCAGTACTTC.

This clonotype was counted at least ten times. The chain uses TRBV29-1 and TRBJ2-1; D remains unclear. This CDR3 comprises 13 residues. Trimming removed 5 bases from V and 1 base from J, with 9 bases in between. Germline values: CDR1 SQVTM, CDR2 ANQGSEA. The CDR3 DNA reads TGCAGCGTTCGAAGAGTATCCTACAATGAGCAGTTCTTC. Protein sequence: CSVRRVSYNEQFF.

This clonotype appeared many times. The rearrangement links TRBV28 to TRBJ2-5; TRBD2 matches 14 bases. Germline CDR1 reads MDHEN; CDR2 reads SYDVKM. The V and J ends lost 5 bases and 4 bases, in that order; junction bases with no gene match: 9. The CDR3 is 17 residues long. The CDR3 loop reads CASSPRLAGGLPETQYF. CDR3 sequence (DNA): TGTGCCAGCAGTCCCCGACTAGCGGGAGGGCTCCCAGAGACCCAGTACTTC.

The CDR3 nucleotides read TGTGCCAGCAGTGATCCGATCTCTTCTCCGGCCAGTGGAAACACCATATATTTT. It translates to CASSDPISSPASGNTIYF. The V gene is TRBV6-1, the J gene TRBJ1-3; no firm D call. Germline CDR1 is MNHNS and CDR2 is SASEGT. The CDR3 consists of 18 residues. The germline V and J ends were trimmed by 3 bases and 3 bases, with 21 bases remaining between them.

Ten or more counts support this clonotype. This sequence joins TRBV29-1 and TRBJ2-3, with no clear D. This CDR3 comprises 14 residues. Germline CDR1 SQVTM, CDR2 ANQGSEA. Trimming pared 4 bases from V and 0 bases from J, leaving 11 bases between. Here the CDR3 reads CSVVSADSTDTQYF. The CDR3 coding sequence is TGCAGCGTTGTGAGCGCCGATAGCACAGATACGCAGTATTTT.

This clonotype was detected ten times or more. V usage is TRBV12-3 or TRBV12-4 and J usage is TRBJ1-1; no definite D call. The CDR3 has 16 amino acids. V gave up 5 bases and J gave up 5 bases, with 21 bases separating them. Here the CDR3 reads CASSRSPHGSRTEAFF. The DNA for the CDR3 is TGTGCCAGCAGTCGCAGTCCCCACGGCTCGAGGACTGAAGCTTTCTTT.

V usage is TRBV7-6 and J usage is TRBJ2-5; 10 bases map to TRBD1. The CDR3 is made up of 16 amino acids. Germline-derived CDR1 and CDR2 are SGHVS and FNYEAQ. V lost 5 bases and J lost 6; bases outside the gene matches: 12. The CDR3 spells CASSEALPGQGKTQYF. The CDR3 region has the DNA TGTGCCAGCAGCGAAGCCTTACCGGGACAGGGGAAGACCCAGTACTTC.

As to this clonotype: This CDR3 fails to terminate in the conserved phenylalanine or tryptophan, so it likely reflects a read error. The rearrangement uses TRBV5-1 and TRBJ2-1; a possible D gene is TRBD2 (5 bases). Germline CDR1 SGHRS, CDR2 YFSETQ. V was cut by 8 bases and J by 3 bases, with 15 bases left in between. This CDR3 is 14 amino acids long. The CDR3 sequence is CASRVGGLYNEQFS. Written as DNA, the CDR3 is TGCGCCAGTCGTGTCGGCGGGCTCTACAATGAGCAGTTCTCC.

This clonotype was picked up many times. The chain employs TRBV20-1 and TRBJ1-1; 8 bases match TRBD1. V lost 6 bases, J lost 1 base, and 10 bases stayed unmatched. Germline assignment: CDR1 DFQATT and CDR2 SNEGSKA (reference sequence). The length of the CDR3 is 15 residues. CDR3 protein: CSAHRPGGPNTEAFF. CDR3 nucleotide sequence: TGCAGTGCGCATCGTCCAGGGGGCCCGAACACTGAAGCTTTCTTT.

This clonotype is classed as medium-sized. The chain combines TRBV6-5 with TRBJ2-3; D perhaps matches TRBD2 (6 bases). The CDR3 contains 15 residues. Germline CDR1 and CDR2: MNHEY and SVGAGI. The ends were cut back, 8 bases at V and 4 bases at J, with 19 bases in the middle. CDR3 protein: CASFGTRNGADTQYF. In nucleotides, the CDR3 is TGTGCCAGCTTCGGGACTCGAAATGGAGCAGATACGCAGTATTTT.

The chain's CDR3 is CASSFMRGGSGELFF. CDR3 DNA sequence: TGTGCCAGCAGTTTCATGCGGGGCGGGTCCGGGGAGCTGTTTTTT. V gene TRBV27 combines with J gene TRBJ2-2, with a tentative D call TRBD2 (6 bases). Trimming stripped 3 bases from V and 6 bases from J, with 14 bases between. The CDR3 has 15 residues. Germline CDR1 and CDR2: MNHEY and SMNVEV (reference sequence).

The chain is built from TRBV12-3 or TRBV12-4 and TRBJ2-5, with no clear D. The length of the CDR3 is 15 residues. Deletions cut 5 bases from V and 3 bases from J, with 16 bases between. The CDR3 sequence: CASSLGGRAEETQYF. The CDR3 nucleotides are TGTGCCAGCAGTCTGGGTGGACGGGCAGAAGAGACCCAGTACTTC.

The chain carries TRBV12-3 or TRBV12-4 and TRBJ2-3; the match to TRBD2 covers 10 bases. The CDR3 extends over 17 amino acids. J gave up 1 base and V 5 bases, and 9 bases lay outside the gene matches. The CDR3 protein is CASSPASGSGGTDTQYF. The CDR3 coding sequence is TGTGCCAGCAGTCCAGCTAGCGGGAGCGGAGGCACAGATACGCAGTATTTT.

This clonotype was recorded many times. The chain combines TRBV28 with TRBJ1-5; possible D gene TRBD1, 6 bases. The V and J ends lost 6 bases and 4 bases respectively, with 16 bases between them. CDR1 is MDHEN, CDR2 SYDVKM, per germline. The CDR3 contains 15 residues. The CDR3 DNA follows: TGTGCCAGCAGAAGGGGGGCCGGTATAAATCAGCCCCAGCATTTT. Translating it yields CASRRGAGINQPQHF.

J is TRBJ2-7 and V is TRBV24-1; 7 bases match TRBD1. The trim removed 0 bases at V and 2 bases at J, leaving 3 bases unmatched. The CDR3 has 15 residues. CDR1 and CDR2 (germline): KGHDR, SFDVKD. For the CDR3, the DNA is TGTGCCACCAGTGATTTGCGGGACAGTGCCTACGAGCAGTACTTC. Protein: CATSDLRDSAYEQYF.

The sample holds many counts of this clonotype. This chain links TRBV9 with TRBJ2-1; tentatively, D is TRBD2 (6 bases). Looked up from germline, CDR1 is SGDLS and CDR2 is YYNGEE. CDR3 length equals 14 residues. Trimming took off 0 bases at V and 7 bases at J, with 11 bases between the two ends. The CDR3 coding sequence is TGTGCCAGCAGCGTAGACGGAGGGTCTAATGAGCAGTTCTTC. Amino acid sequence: CASSVDGGSNEQFF. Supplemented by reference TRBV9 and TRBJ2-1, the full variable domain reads DSGVTQTPKHLITATGQRVTLRCSPRSGDLSVYWYQQSLDQGLQFLIQYYNGEERAKGNILERFSAQQFPDLHSELNLSSLELGDSALYFCASSVDGGSNEQFFGPGTRLTVL.